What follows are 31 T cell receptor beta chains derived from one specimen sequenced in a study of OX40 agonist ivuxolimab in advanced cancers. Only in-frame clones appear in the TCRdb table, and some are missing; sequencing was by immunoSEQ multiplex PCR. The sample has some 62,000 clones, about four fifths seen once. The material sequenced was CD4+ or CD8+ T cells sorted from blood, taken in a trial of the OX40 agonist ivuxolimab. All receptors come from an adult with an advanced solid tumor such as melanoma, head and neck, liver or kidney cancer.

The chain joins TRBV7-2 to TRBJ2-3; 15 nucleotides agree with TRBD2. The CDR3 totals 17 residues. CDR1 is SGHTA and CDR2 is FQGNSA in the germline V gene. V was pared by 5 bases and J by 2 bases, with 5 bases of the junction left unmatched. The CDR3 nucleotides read TGTGCCAGCAGCCACGGACTAGCGGGGGGGTTCACAGATACGCAGTATTTT. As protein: CASSHGLAGGFTDTQYF.

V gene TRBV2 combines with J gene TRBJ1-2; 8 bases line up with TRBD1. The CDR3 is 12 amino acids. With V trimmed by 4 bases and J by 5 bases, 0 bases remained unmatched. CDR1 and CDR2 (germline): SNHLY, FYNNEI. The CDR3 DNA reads TGTGCCAGCAGTGGGACAGGGTATGGCTACACCTTC. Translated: CASSGTGYGYTF.

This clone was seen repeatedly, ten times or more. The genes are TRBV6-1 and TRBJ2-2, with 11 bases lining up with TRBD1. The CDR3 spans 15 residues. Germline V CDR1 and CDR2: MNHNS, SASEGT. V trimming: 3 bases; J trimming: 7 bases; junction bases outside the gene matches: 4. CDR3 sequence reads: CASSEWTGGGGELFF. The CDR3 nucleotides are TGTGCCAGCAGTGAGTGGACAGGGGGCGGCGGGGAGCTGTTTTTT.

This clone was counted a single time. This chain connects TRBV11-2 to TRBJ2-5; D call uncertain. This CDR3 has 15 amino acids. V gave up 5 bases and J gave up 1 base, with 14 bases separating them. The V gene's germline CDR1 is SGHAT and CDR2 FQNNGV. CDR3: CASSPDRAIQETQYF. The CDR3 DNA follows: TGTGCCAGCAGCCCCGACCGGGCAATCCAAGAGACCCAGTACTTC.

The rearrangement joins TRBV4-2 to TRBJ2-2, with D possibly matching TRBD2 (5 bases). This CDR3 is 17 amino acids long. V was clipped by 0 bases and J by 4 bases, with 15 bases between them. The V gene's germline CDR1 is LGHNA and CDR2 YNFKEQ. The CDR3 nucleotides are TGTGCCAGCAGCCAAGACCAGGACGGGGTTAGCACCGGGGAGCTGTTTTTT. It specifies CASSQDQDGVSTGELFF.

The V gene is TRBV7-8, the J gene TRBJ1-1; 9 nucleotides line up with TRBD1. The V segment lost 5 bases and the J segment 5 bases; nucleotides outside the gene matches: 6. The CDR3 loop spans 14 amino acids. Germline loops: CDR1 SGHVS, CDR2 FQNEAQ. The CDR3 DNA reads TGTGCCAGCAGCGCCGGGGACAGGGTTACTGAAGCTTTCTTT. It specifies CASSAGDRVTEAFF.

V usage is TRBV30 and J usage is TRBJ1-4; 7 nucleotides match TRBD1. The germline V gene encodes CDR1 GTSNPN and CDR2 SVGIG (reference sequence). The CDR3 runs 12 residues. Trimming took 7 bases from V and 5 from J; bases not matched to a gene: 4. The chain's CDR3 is CALDRDNEKLFF. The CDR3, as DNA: TGTGCCTTAGACAGGGACAATGAAAAACTGTTTTTT.

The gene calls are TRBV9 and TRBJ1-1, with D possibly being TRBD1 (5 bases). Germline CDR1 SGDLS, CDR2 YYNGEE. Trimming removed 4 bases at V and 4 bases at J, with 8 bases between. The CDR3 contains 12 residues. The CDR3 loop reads CASSPQGTEAFF. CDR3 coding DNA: TGTGCCAGCAGCCCCCAGGGCACTGAAGCTTTCTTT.

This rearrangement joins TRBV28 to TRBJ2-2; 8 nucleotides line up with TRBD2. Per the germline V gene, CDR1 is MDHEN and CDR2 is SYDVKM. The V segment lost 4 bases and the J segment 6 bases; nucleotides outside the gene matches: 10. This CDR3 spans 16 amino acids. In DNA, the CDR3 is TGTGCCAGCAGTTCCGGGGGGGTGGCCCCGGCCGGGGAGCTGTTTTTT. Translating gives CASSSGGVAPAGELFF.

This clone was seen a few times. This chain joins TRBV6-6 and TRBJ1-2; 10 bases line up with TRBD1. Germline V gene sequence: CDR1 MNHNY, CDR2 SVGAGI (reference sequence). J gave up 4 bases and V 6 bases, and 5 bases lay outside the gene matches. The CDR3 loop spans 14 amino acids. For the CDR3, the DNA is TGTGCCAGCAGGGGGACAGGGGAGGGCTATGGCTACACCTTC. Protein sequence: CASRGTGEGYGYTF.

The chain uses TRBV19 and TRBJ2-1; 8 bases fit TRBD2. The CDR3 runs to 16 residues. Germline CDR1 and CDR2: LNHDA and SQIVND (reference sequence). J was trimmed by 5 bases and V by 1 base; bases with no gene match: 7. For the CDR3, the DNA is TGTGCCAGTAGTATAGGTGCACTAGCGGACGACAATGAGCAGTTCTTC. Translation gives CASSIGALADDNEQFF.

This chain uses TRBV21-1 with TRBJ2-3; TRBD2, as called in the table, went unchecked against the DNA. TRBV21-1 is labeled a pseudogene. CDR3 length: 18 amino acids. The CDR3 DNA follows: TGTGCCAGCAGCAACCCCCCTGGGGGAGGAGCTAGCACAGATACGCAGTATTTT. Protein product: CASSNPPGGGASTDTQYF.

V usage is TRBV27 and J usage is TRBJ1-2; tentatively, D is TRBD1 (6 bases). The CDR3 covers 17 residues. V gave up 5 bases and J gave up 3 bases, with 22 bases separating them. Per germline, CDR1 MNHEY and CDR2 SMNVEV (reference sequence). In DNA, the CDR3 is TGTGCCAGCAGTCGCTGGCCACTAGGACAGTTAGACTATGGCTACACCTTC. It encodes CASSRWPLGQLDYGYTF.

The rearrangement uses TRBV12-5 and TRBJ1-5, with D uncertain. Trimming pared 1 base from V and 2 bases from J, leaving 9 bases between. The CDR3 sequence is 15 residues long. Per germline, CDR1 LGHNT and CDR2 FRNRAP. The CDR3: CASGLDIVGNQPQHF. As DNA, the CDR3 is TGTGCTAGTGGTTTGGATATTGTGGGCAATCAGCCCCAGCATTTT.

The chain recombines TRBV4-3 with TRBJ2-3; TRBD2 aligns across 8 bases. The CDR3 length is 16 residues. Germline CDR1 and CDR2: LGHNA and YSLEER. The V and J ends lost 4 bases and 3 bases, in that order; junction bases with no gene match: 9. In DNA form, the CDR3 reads TGCGCCAGCAGCCTCCAGCGGGAGCGCCTGACAGATACGCAGTATTTT. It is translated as CASSLQRERLTDTQYF.

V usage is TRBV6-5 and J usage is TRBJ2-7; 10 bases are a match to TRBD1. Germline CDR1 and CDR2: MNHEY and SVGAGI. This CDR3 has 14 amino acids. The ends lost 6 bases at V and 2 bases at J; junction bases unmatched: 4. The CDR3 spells CASSQTGGPYEQYF. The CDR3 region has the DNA TGTGCCAGCAGCCAGACAGGGGGCCCCTACGAGCAGTACTTC.

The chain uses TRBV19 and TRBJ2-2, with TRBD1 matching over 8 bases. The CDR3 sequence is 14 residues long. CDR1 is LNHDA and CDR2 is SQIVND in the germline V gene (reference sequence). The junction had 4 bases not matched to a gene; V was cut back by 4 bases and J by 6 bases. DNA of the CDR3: TGTGCCAGTAGTACCAGACAGGGGCCCGGGGAGCTGTTTTTT. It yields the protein CASSTRQGPGELFF.

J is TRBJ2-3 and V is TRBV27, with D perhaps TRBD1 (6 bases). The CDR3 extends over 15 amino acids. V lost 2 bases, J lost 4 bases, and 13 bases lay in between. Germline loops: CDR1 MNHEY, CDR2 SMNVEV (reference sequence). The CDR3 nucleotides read TGTGCCAGCAGTTTAGGAACAGGGAGTTCAGATACGCAGTATTTT. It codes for CASSLGTGSSDTQYF.

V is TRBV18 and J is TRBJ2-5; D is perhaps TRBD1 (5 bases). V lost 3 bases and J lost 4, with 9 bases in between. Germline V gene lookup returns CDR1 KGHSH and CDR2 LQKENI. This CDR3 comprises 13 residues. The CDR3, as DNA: TGTGCCAGCTCACCCCAGGGAAGAGAGACCCAGTACTTC. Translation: CASSPQGRETQYF.

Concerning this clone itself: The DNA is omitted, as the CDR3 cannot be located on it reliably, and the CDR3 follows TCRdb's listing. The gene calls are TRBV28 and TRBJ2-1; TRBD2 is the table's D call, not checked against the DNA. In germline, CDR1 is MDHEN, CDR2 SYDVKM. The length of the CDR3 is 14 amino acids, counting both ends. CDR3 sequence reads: CASSLFGRGSYSLF.

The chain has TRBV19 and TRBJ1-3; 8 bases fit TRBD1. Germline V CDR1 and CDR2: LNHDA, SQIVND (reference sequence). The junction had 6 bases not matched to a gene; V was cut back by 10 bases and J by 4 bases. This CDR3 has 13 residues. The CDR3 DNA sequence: TGTGCCACTGACGACAGGGGAGGAAACACCATATATTTT. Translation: CATDDRGGNTIYF. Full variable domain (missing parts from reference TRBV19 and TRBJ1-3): DGGITQSPKYLFRKEGQNVTLSCEQNLNHDAMYWYRQDPGQGLRLIYYSQIVNDFQKGDIAEGYSVSREKKESFPLTVTSAQKNPTAFYLCATDDRGGNTIYFGEGSWLTVV.

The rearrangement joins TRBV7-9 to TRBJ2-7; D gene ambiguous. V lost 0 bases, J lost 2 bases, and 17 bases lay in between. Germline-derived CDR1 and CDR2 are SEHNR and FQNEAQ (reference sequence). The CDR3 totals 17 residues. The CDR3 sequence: CASSLARDVKGTYEQYF. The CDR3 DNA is TGTGCCAGCAGCTTAGCACGAGACGTCAAAGGTACCTACGAGCAGTACTTC. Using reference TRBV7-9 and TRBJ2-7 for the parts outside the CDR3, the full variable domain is DTGVSQNPRHKITKRGQNVTFRCDPISEHNRLYWYRQTLGQGPEFLTYFQNEAQLEKSRLLSDRFSAERPKGSFSTLEIQRTEQGDSAMYLCASSLARDVKGTYEQYFGPGTRLTVT.

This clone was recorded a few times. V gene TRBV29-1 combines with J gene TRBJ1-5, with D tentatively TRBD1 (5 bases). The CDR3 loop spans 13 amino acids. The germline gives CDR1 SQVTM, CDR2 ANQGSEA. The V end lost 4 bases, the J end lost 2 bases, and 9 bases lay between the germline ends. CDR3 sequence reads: CSVAGSGNQPQHF. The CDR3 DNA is TGCAGCGTTGCAGGGAGCGGCAATCAGCCCCAGCATTTT.

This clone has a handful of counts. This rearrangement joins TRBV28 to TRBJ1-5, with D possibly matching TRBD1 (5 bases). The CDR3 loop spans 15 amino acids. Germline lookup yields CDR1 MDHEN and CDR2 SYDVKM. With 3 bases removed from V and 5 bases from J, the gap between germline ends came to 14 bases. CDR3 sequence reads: CASSFEGRPDQPQHF. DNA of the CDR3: TGTGCCAGCAGTTTCGAGGGGCGCCCAGATCAGCCCCAGCATTTT.

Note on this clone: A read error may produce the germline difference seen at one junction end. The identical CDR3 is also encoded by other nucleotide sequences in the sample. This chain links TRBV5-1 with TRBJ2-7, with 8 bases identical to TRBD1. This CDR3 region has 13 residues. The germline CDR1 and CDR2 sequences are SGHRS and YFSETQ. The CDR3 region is CASGTGEDYEQYF. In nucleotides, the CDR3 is TGCGCCAGCGGGACAGGTGAGGACTACGAGCAATACTTC. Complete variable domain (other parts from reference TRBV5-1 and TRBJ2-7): KAGVTQTPRYLIKTRGQQVTLSCSPISGHRSVSWYQQTPGQGLQFLFEYFSETQRNKGNFPGRFSGRQFSNSRSEMNVSTLELGDSALYLCASGTGEDYEQYFGPGTRLTVT.

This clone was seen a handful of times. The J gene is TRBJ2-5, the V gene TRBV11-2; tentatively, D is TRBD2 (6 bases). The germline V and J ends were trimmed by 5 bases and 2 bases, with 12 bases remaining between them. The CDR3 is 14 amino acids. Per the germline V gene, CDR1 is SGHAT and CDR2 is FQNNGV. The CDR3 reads CASSTEGGQETQYF. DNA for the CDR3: TGTGCCAGCAGCACGGAGGGTGGGCAAGAGACCCAGTACTTC. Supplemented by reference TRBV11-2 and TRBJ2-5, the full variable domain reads EAGVAQSPRYKIIEKRQSVAFWCNPISGHATLYWYQQILGQGPKLLIQFQNNGVVDDSQLPKDRFSAERLKGVDSTLKIQPAKLEDSAVYLCASSTEGGQETQYFGPGTRLLVL.

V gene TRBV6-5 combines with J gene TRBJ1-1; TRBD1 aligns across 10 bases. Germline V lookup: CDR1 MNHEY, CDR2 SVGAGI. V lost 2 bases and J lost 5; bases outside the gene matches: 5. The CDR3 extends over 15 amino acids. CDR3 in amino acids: CASSYGTGEGTEAFF. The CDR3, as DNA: TGTGCCAGCAGTTACGGGACAGGGGAAGGAACTGAAGCTTTCTTT.

CDR3 coding DNA: TGTGCCTGGGGGGAGGGGGCTAGCGGTTACAATGAGCAGTTCTTC. It yields the protein CAWGEGASGYNEQFF. This chain links TRBV30 with TRBJ2-1; D may match TRBD1 or TRBD2 (7 bases each). The V gene's germline CDR1 is GTSNPN and CDR2 SVGIG (reference sequence). Trimming shortened V by 5 bases and J by 4 bases, and 18 bases separated the two germline ends. The CDR3 loop spans 15 amino acids. The full variable domain, completed using reference TRBV30 and TRBJ2-1, is SQTIHQWPATLVQPVGSPLSLECTVEGTSNPNLYWYRQAAGRGLQLLFYSVGIGQISSEVPQNLSASRPQDRQFILSSKKLLLSDSGFYLCAWGEGASGYNEQFFGPGTRLTVL.

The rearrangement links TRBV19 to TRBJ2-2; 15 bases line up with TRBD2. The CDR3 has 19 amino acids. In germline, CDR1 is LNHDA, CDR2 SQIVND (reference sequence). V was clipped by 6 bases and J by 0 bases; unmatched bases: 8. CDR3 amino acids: CASSVPGLAGGANTGELFF. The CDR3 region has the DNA TGTGCCAGTAGCGTCCCGGGACTAGCGGGGGGCGCGAACACCGGGGAGCTGTTTTTT.

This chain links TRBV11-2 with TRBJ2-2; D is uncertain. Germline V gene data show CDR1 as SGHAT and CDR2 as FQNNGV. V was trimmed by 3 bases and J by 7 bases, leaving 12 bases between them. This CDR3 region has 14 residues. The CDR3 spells CASSFIAIGGELFF. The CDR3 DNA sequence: TGTGCCAGCAGCTTTATAGCAATCGGCGGGGAGCTGTTTTTT. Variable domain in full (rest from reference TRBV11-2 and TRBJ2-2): EAGVAQSPRYKIIEKRQSVAFWCNPISGHATLYWYQQILGQGPKLLIQFQNNGVVDDSQLPKDRFSAERLKGVDSTLKIQPAKLEDSAVYLCASSFIAIGGELFFGEGSRLTVL.

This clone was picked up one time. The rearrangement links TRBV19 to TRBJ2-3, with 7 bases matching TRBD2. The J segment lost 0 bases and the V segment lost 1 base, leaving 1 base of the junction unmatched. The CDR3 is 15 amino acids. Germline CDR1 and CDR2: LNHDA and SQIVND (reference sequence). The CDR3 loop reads CASSIGEGSTDTQYF. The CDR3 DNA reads TGTGCCAGTAGTATAGGGGAGGGGAGCACAGATACGCAGTATTTT.